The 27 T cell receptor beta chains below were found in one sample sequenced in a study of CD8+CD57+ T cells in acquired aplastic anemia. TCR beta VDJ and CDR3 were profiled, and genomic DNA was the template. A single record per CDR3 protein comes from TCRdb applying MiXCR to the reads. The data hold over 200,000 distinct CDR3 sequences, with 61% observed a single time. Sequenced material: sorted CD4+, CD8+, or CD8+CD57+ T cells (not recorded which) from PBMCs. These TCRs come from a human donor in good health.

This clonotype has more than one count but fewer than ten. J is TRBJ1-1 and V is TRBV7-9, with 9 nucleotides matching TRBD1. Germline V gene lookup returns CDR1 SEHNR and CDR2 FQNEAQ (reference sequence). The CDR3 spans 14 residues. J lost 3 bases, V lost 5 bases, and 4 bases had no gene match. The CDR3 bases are TGTGCCAGCAGCGAACAGGGGGCGCACACTGAAGCTTTCTTT. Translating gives CASSEQGAHTEAFF.

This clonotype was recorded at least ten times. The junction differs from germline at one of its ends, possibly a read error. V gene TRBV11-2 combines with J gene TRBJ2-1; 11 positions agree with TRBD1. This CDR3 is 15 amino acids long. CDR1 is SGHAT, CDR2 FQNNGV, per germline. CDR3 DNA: TGCGCCAGCAGCCTGGGACAGGGGGATTACAATGAGCAGTTCTTC. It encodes CASSLGQGDYNEQFF.

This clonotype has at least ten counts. The CDR3 sequence is CASMGPGGLNQPQHF. The DNA of the CDR3 is TGTGCCAGCATGGGGCCGGGCGGATTGAATCAGCCCCAGCATTTT. The rearrangement links TRBV12-3 or TRBV12-4 to TRBJ1-5; tentative D call: TRBD1 (5 bases). Trimming took 7 bases from V and 4 from J, leaving 17 bases between them. The length of the CDR3 is 15 residues.

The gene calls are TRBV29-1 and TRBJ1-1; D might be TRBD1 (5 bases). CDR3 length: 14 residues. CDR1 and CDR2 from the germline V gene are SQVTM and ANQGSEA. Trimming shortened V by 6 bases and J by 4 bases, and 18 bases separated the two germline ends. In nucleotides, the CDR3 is TGCAGCGTCCTACTCAGGGATGTTGGCACTGAAGCTTTCTTT. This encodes CSVLLRDVGTEAFF.

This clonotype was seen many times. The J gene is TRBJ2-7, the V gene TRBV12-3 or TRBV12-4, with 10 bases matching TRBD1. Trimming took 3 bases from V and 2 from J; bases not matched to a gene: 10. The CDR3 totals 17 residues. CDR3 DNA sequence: TGTGCCAGCAGTTTGAGACCGGGACAGGGGCCGACCTACGAGCAGTACTTC. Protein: CASSLRPGQGPTYEQYF.

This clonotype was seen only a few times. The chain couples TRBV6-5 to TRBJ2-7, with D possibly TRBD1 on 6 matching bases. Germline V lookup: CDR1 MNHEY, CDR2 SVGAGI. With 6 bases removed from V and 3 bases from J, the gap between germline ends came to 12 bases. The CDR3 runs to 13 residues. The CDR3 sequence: CASRATGFYEQYF. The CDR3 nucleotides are TGTGCCAGCAGGGCGACAGGTTTCTACGAGCAGTACTTC.

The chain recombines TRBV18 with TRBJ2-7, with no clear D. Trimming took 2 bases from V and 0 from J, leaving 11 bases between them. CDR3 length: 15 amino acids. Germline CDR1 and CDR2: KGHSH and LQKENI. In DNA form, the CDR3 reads TGTGCCAGCTCACCATCCAGGTCAGGCTCCTACGAGCAGTACTTC. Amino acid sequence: CASSPSRSGSYEQYF.

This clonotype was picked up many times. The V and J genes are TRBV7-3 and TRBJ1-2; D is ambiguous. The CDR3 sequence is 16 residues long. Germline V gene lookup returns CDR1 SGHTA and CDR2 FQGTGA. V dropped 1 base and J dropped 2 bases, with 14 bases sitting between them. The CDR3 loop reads CASSLIPIPQNYGYTF. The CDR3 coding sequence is TGTGCCAGCAGCTTAATACCGATTCCACAAAACTATGGCTACACCTTC. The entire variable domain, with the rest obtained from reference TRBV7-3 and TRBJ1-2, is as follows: GAGVSQTPSNKVTEKGKYVELRCDPISGHTALYWYRQSLGQGPEFLIYFQGTGAADDSGLPNDRFFAVRPEGSVSTLKIQRTERGDSAVYLCASSLIPIPQNYGYTFGSGTRLTVV.

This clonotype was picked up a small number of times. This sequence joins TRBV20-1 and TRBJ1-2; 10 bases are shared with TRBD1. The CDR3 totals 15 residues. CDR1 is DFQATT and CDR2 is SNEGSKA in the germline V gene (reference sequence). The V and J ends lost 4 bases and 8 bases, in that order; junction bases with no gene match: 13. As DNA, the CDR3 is TGCAGTGCTACCGGACAGGGGGGCGAGTTAAGCGGCTACACCTTC. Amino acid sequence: CSATGQGGELSGYTF.

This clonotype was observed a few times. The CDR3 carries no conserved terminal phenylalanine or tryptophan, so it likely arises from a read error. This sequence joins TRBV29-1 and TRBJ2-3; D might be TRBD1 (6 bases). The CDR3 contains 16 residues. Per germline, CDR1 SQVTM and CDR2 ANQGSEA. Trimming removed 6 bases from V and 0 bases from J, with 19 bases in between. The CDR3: CSVEWWQGLSTDTQYL. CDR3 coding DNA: TGCAGCGTCGAATGGTGGCAGGGGCTAAGCACAGATACGCAGTATCTT.

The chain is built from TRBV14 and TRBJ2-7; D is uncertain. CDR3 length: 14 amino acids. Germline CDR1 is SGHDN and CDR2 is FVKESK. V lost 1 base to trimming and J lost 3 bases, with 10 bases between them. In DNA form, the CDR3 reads TGTGCCAGCAGCCAAGGACGGGTTGGCTACGAGCAGTACTTC. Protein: CASSQGRVGYEQYF.

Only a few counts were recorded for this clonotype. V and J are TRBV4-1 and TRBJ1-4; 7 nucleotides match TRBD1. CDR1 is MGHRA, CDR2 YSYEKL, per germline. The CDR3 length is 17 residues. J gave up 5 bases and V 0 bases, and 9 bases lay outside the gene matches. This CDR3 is CASSQDLFGTENEKLFF. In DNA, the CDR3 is TGCGCCAGCAGCCAAGATTTATTCGGGACAGAAAATGAAAAACTGTTTTTT.

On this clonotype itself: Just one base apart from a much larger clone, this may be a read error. This CDR3 reads CATGTGEGYERYF. CDR3 nucleotide sequence: TGTGCCACGGGAACAGGGGAGGGCTACGAGCGGTACTTC. The chain joins TRBV28 to TRBJ2-7, with D perhaps being TRBD1 or TRBD2 (7 bases each). The germline V gene encodes CDR1 MDHEN and CDR2 SYDVKM. This CDR3 contains 13 residues.

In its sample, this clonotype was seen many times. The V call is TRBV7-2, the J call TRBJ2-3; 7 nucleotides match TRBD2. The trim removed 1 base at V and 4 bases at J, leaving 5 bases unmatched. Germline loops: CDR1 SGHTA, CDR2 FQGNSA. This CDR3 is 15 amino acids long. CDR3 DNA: TGTGCCAGCAGCTTAGTGGGGGGGACTTCAGATACGCAGTATTTT. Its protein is CASSLVGGTSDTQYF.

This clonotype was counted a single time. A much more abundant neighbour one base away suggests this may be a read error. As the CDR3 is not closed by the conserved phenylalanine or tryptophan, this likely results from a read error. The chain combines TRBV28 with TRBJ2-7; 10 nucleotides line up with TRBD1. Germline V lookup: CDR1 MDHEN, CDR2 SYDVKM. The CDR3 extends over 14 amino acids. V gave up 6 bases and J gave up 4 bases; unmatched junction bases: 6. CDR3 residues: CASSIDRGLYEQYL. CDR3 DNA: TGTGCCAGCAGCATAGACAGGGGGCTATACGAGCAGTACTTA.

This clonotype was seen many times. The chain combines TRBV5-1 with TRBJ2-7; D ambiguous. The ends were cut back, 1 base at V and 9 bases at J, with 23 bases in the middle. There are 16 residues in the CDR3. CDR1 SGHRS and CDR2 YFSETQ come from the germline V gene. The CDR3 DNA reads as TGCGCCAGCAGCTTGAAGCCGGAACCCGTTCCTTCAGGGCAGTACTTC. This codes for CASSLKPEPVPSGQYF.

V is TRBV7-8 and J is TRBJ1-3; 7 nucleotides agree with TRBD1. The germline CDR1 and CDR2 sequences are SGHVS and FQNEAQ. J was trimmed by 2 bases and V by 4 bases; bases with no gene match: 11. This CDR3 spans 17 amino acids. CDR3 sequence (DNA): TGTGCCAGCAGCTCAACCAGATTAGGGGGCACTGGAAACACCATATATTTT. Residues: CASSSTRLGGTGNTIYF. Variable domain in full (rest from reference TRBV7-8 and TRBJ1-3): GAGVSQSPRYKVAKRGQDVALRCDPISGHVSLFWYQQALGQGPEFLTYFQNEAQLDKSGLPSDRFFAERPEGSVSTLKIQRTQQEDSAVYLCASSSTRLGGTGNTIYFGEGSWLTVV.

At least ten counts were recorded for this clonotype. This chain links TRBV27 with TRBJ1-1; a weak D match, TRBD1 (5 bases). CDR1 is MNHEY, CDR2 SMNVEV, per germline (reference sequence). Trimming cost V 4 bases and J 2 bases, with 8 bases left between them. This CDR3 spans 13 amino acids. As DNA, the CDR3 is TGTGCCAGCAGTTCGGACATAAACACTGAAGCTTTCTTT. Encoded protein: CASSSDINTEAFF.

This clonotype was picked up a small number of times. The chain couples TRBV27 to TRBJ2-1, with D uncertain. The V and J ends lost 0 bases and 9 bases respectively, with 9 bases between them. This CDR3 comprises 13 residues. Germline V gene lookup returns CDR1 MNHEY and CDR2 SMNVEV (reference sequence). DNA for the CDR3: TGTGCCAGCAGTTTATCGGCCTGGGGTGAGCAGTTCTTC. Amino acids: CASSLSAWGEQFF.

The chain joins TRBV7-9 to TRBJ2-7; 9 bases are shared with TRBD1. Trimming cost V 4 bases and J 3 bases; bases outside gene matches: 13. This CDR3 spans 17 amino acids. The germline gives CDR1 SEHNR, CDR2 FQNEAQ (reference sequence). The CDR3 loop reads CASSSRGGTGSIYEQYF. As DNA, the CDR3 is TGTGCCAGCAGCTCCCGAGGGGGGACAGGGTCGATCTACGAGCAGTACTTC.

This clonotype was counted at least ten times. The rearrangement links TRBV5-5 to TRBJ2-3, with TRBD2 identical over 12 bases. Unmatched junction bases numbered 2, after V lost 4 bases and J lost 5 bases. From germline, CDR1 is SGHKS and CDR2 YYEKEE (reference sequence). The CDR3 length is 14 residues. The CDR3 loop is CASSLAGGVDTQYF. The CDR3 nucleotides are TGTGCCAGCAGCCTAGCGGGGGGGGTAGATACGCAGTATTTT.

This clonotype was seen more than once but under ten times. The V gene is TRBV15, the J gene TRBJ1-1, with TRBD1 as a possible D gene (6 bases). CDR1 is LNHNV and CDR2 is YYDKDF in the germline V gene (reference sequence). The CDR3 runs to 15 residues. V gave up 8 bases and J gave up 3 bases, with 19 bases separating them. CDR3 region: CATAPPQGGDTEAFF. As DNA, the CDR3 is TGTGCCACCGCCCCCCCACAGGGAGGGGACACTGAAGCTTTCTTT.

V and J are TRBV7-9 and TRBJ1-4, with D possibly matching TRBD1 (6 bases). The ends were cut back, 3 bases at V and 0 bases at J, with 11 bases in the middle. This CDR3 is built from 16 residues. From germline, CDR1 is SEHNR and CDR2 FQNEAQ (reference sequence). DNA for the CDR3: TGTGCCAGCAGCTTCGGACAGAGCCCAACTAATGAAAAACTGTTTTTT. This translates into CASSFGQSPTNEKLFF.

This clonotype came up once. The CDR3 loop reads CASSLKRGLGANTEAFF. The DNA for the CDR3 is TGTGCCAGCAGCTTGAAGAGGGGGCTGGGGGCGAACACTGAAGCTTTCTTT. The chain is built from TRBV5-4 and TRBJ1-1; TRBD1 matches 7 bases. Trimming at V came to 1 base and at J to 1 base, leaving 10 bases not matched to a gene. The CDR3 covers 17 residues. Germline-derived CDR1 and CDR2 are SGHNT and YYREEE (reference sequence).

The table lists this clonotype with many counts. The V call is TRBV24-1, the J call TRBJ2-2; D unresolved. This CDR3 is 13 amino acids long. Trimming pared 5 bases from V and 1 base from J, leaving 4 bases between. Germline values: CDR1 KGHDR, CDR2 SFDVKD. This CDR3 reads CATSAMNTGELFF. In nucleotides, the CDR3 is TGTGCCACCAGTGCAATGAACACCGGGGAGCTGTTTTTT.

Here the CDR3 DNA reads TGTGCCAGCAGCTTAGATCTAGGGTTCTATGGCTACACCTTC. It yields the protein CASSLDLGFYGYTF. The chain links TRBV7-2 to TRBJ1-2, with D uncertain. This CDR3 has 14 amino acids. The germline gives CDR1 SGHTA, CDR2 FQGNSA. With 1 base removed from V and 4 bases from J, the gap between germline ends came to 10 bases. Full variable domain (missing parts from reference TRBV7-2 and TRBJ1-2): GAGVSQSPSNKVTEKGKDVELRCDPISGHTALYWYRQSLGQGLEFLIYFQGNSAPDKSGLPSDRFSAERTGGSVSTLTIQRTQQEDSAVYLCASSLDLGFYGYTFGSGTRLTVV.

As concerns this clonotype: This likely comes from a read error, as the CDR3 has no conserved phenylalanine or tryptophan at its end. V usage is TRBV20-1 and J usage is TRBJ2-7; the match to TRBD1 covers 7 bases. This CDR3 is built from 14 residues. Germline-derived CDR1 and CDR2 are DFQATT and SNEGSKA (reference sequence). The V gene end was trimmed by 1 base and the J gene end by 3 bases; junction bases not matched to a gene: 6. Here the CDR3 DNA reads TGCAGTGCTAGAGTACAGGGGAATAACTACGAGCAGTACTCC. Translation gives CSARVQGNNYEQYS.